Listed below are T cell receptor beta chains from one sample, sequenced in a study of T cell repertoires in cytomegalovirus infection. These receptors are not linked to any known antigen. MiXCR, run by TCRdb on the reads, gives a single entry per CDR3 protein. The table shows approximately 910,000 distinct CDR3 sequences, with approximately 32% occurring only once. The source was cultured CD8+ T cells from PBMCs, collected from culture after CMV antigen stimulation. The source of these receptors is a human donor in good health (CMV status not recorded). Some clones in this sample may be carry-over from other donors' samples. Each CDR3 is given with its conserved first and last residue. The D gene is left open where the match is weak. Size values are once, few and many counts, or a class for expanded clones, and some rows have none.

>TRBV27|TRBJ1-2|NA|TRBD1
TGTGCCAGCAGTTCCTCCCTGGTTTCGGGACAGGACTATGGCTACACCTTC
CASSSSLVSGQDYGYTF
>TRBV15|TRBJ1-6|few|TRBD1
TGTGCCACCAGCAGCCTCGGGACAGGGGGATCACCCCTCCACTTT
CATSSLGTGGSPLHF
>TRBV10-3|TRBJ2-1|few|NA
TGTGCCATCAGTGGGTCCGGGGGTCCCTACAATGAGCAGTTCTTC
CAISGSGGPYNEQFF
>TRBV5-1|TRBJ2-2|NA|NA
TGCGCCAGCAGCTTGGATGCGGGCGCCGGGGAGCTGTTTTTT
CASSLDAGAGELFF
>TRBV10-3|TRBJ2-3|few|TRBD2
TGTGCCATCAGGAAACTAGCGGGGGGCACAGATACGCAGTATTTT
CAIRKLAGGTDTQYF
>TRBV2|TRBJ2-7|NA|NA
TGTGCCAGCAGTGACAGGGTCCGCTACGAGCAGTACTTC
CASSDRVRYEQYF
>TRBV4-2|TRBJ1-2|NA|NA
TGTGCCAGCAGCCAAGATATTCTCGCGGATCTCGATGGCTACACCTTC
CASSQDILADLDGYTF
>TRBV20-1|TRBJ2-1|NA|NA
TGCAGTGCTATAGGGGAGTCCCTTCACAATGAGCAGTTCTTC
CSAIGESLHNEQFF
>TRBV7-2|TRBJ1-6|few|TRBD1
TGTGCCTGCCGGGACAGGGGTTATAATTCACCCCTCCACTTT
CACRDRGYNSPLHF
>TRBV7-6|TRBJ2-3|few|TRBD2
TGTGCCAGCAGCTTATTTACGGGAGGGTTCGAAGATACGCAGTATTTT
CASSLFTGGFEDTQYF
>TRBV28|TRBJ2-1|few|NA
TGTGCCAGCAATCAATACAATGAGCAGTTCTTC
CASNQYNEQFF
>TRBV19|TRBJ1-1|few|NA
TGTGCCAGTAGTATGCCGCCCATGAACACTGAAGCTTTCTTT
CASSMPPMNTEAFF
>TRBV6-5|TRBJ1-1|few|NA
TGTGCCAGCAGTTACTCTATCGAGGGCACTGAAGCTTTCTTT
CASSYSIEGTEAFF
>TRBV28|TRBJ2-5|many|TRBD1
TGTGCCAGTTCGGGACAGGGGTACCAAGAGACCCAGTACTTC
CASSGQGYQETQYF
>TRBV7-9|TRBJ2-5|few|NA
TGTGCCAGCAGCTTAGCGAGAAGGCCCGGGTTCATAGAGACCCAGTACTTC
CASSLARRPGFIETQYF
>TRBV12-3/TRBV12-4|TRBJ2-5|NA|NA
TGTGCCAACAGTTTACCAGGTCAAGAGACCCAGTACTTC
CANSLPGQETQYF
>TRBV7-9|TRBJ1-5|many|NA
TGTGCCAGCCAGCTTAATGTCCAGCCCCAGCATTTT
CASQLNVQPQHF
>TRBV19|TRBJ1-1|NA|NA
TGTGCCAGTAGTGCCAGCACTGAAGCTTTCTTT
CASSASTEAFF
>TRBV12-3/TRBV12-4|TRBJ2-1|few|TRBD2
TGTGCCAGCAGTCCAGCGGCTAGCGGCCCCTACAATGAGCAGTTCTTC
CASSPAASGPYNEQFF
>TRBV7-6|TRBJ2-3|few|NA
TGTGCCACCCGACTAGCAGATACGCAGTATTTT
CATRLADTQYF
>TRBV7-2|TRBJ1-4|many|NA
TGTGCCAGCAGCTTAGGGCGGAGGGATGAAAAACTGTTTTTT
CASSLGRRDEKLFF
>TRBV7-9|TRBJ2-1|NA|TRBD2
TGTGCCAGCAGCAATACCGGGACTAGCAGTCGAGATGAGCAGTTCTTC
CASSNTGTSSRDEQFF
>TRBV6-6|TRBJ1-2|NA|NA
TGTGCCAGCAGTTACGGGCCAGGCAGTCCTAATTATGGCTACACCTTC
CASSYGPGSPNYGYTF
>TRBV2|TRBJ2-2|NA|NA
TGTGCCAGCAGTGAAGATGCCGTGGGGGAGCTGTTTTTT
CASSEDAVGELFF
>TRBV20-1|TRBJ2-3|NA|NA
TGCGGTGCTAGAGATTACAGAACGCAGGGGAGAAAAGATACGCAGTATTTT
CGARDYRTQGRKDTQYF
>TRBV11-2|TRBJ1-6|NA|NA
TGTGCCAGCAGCTCGCCGTGGGGGAATAATTCACCCCTCCACTTT
CASSSPWGNNSPLHF
>TRBV10-3|TRBJ1-4|NA|NA
TGTGCCATCAGTGAAGATGCTGGCCTTAATGAAAAACTGTTTTTT
CAISEDAGLNEKLFF
>TRBV5-4|TRBJ2-7|NA|NA
TGTGCCAGCAGCTTTGACAGTATGGACGAGCAGTACTTC
CASSFDSMDEQYF
>TRBV5-1|TRBJ2-1|NA|NA
TGCGCCAGCCTAGGGTGGGGCCCGATTGGTCCAGAGCAGTTCTTC
CASLGWGPIGPEQFF
>TRBV6-1|TRBJ1-1|few|NA
TGTGCCAGCAGTGATGCCCCAGACAGTCCTGAAGCTTTCTTT
CASSDAPDSPEAFF
>TRBV27|TRBJ2-1|few|NA
TGTGCCAGCAGTAGGGGGGAGGCTGAGCAGTTCTTC
CASSRGEAEQFF
>TRBV6-2/TRBV6-3|TRBJ2-1|NA|NA
TGTGCCAGCAGGGACTCCCTCGGAAATGAGCAGTTTTTC
CASRDSLGNEQFF
>TRBV5-1|TRBJ1-1|NA|NA
TGCGCCAGCAGCCCCCCGTTGCTAAAGGGCGGCACTGAAGCTTTCTTT
CASSPPLLKGGTEAFF
>TRBV12-3/TRBV12-4|TRBJ1-1|few|NA
TGTGCCAGCAGTTTTTACGGGGGCAGTCACACTGAAGCTTTCTTT
CASSFYGGSHTEAFF
>TRBV12-3/TRBV12-4|TRBJ1-2|NA|NA
TGTGCCAGCAGTCCAAGGGCCTATCGTTTTTATGGCTACACCTTC
CASSPRAYRFYGYTF
>TRBV6-5|TRBJ2-1|once|NA
TGTGCCAACAGTTTTCAGGGGCTCTCCTACAATGAGCAGTTCTTC
CANSFQGLSYNEQFF
>TRBV9|TRBJ1-1|once|NA
TGTGCCAGCAGCGACGGCCAGATAAGTGACACTGAAGCTTTCTTT
CASSDGQISDTEAFF
>TRBV15|TRBJ2-3|few|NA
TGTGCCACCAGCAGTTGGGGAAGCACAGATACGCAGTATTTT
CATSSWGSTDTQYF
>TRBV7-9|TRBJ1-1|few|TRBD1
TGTGCCAGCTCCAGTCCCGTAAACAGGGGTGATGTCACTGAAGCTTTCTTT
CASSSPVNRGDVTEAFF
>TRBV6-1|TRBJ2-6|many|TRBD1
TGTGCCAGCACCGAAAGGGACAGAGACTACTCTGGGGCCAACGTCCTGACTTTC
CASTERDRDYSGANVLTF
>TRBV27|TRBJ1-5|NA|NA
TGTGCCAGCAGTTTAGGTCCCAGGGCTGCTTCGCCCCAGCATTTT
CASSLGPRAASPQHF
>TRBV7-4|TRBJ2-2|once|TRBD1
TGTGCCAGCAGTACAGGGGGGACCCGAACCCGCGGGGAGCTGTTTTTT
CASSTGGTRTRGELFF